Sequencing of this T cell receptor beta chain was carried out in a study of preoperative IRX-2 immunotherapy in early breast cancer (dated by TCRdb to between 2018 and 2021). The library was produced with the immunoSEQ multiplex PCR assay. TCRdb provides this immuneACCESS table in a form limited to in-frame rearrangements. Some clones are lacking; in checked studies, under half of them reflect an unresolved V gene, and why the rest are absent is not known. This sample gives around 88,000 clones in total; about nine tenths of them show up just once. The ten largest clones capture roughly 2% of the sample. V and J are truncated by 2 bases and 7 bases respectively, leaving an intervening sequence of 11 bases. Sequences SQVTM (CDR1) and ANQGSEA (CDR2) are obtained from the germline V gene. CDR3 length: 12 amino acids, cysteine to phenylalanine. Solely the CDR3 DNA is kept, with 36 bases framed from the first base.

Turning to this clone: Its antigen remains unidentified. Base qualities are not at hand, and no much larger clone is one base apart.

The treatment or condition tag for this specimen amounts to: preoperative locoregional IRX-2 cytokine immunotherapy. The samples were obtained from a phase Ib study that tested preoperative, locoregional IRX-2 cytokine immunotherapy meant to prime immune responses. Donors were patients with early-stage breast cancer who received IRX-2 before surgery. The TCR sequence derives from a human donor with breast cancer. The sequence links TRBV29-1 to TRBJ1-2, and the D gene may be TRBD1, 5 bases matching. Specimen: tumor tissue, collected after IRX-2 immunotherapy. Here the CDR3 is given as CSVEWDGGGYTF. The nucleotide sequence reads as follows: TGCAGCGTTGAATGGGACGGTGGTGGCTACACCTTC.